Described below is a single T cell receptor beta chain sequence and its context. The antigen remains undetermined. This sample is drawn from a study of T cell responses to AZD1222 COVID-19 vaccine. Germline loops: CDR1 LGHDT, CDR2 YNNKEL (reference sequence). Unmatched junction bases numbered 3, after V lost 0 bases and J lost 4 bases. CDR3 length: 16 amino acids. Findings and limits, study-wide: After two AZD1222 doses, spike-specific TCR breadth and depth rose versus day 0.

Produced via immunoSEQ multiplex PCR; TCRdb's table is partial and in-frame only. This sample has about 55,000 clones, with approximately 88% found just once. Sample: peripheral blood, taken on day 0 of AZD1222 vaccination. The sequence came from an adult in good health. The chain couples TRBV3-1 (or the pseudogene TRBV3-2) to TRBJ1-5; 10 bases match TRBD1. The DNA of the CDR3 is TGTGCCAGCAGCCAAGATGGGACAGGGGCGAATCAGCCCCAGCATTTT. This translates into CASSQDGTGANQPQHF.